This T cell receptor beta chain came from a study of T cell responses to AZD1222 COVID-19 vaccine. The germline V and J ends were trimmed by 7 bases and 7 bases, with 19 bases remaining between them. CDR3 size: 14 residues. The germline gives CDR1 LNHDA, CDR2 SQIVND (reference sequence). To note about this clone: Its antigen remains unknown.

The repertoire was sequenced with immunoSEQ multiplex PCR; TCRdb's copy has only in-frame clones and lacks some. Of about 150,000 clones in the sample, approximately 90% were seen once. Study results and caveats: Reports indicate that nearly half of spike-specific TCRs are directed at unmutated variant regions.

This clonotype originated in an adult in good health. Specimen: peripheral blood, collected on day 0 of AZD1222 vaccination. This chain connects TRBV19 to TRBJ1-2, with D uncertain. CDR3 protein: CASKVLAGGGGYTF. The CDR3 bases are TGTGCCAGTAAGGTACTGGCAGGTGGAGGTGGCTACACCTTC.